One and the same sample provided the 24 T cell receptor beta chains below, sequenced in a study of blood T cell repertoires in COVID-19. Only in-frame clones appear in the TCRdb table, and some are missing; sequencing was by immunoSEQ multiplex PCR. The sample yields about 400,000 clones, approximately 86% seen once. Sample: PBMCs or T cells enriched from blood (not recorded which). These receptors all stem from a middle-aged woman with acute COVID-19.

The V gene is TRBV7-8, the J gene TRBJ2-5; 14 bases align to TRBD2. The V gene's germline CDR1 is SGHVS and CDR2 FQNEAQ. The CDR3 is 17 amino acids. V lost 5 bases and J lost 2; bases outside the gene matches: 7. CDR3 DNA sequence: TGTGCCAGCAGCGCCGGGACTAGCGGGGGATATCAAGAGACCCAGTACTTC. Translated, it gives CASSAGTSGGYQETQYF.

The V and J genes are TRBV19 and TRBJ1-4; D is undetermined. In germline, CDR1 is LNHDA, CDR2 SQIVND (reference sequence). The length of the CDR3 is 15 residues. V lost 3 bases and J 8 bases, leaving 16 bases between the germline ends. This CDR3 reads CASSIFPPNREKLFF. In nucleotides, the CDR3 is TGTGCCAGTAGTATCTTTCCACCTAACCGGGAAAAACTGTTTTTT.

The CDR3 nucleotides are TGCGCCAGCAGCTTGGTTGGCGGTTTGAACACTGAAGCTTTCTTT. It specifies CASSLVGGLNTEAFF. This chain uses TRBV5-1 with TRBJ1-1; the D is unclear. The CDR3 has 15 amino acids. The germline V gene encodes CDR1 SGHRS and CDR2 YFSETQ. Trimming removed 0 bases from V and 0 bases from J, with 9 bases in between.

The rearrangement links TRBV12-3 or TRBV12-4 to TRBJ2-1, with D maybe TRBD1 (6 bases). The CDR3 is made up of 13 amino acids. Trimming left V 5 bases short and J 8 bases short, with 13 bases between. The chain's CDR3 is CASSPGQWDEQFF. The CDR3 nucleotides read TGTGCCAGCAGTCCGGGACAATGGGATGAGCAGTTCTTC.

The chain carries TRBV7-9 and TRBJ1-3; 8 nucleotides match TRBD1. Germline trimming cut 4 bases from V and 0 bases from J; bases unmatched to any gene: 8. CDR1 and CDR2 (germline): SEHNR, FQNEAQ (reference sequence). The CDR3 covers 17 residues. Here the CDR3 reads CASSSPGQGNSGNTIYF. CDR3 nucleotide sequence: TGTGCCAGCAGCTCCCCCGGACAGGGAAACTCTGGAAACACCATATATTTT. The full variable domain, in which reference TRBV7-9 and TRBJ1-3 provide the parts outside the CDR3, is DTGVSQNPRHKITKRGQNVTFRCDPISEHNRLYWYRQTLGQGPEFLTYFQNEAQLEKSRLLSDRFSAERPKGSFSTLEIQRTEQGDSAMYLCASSSPGQGNSGNTIYFGEGSWLTVV.

This chain links TRBV19 with TRBJ1-2; D not certain. Per germline, CDR1 LNHDA and CDR2 SQIVND (reference sequence). The CDR3 consists of 15 residues. V lost 6 bases and J lost 5, with 19 bases in between. CDR3 amino acids: CASSPGSTAVYGYTF. Written as DNA, the CDR3 is TGTGCCAGTAGCCCGGGATCCACTGCGGTGTATGGCTACACCTTC.

This clone was counted once. This rearrangement joins TRBV11-2 to TRBJ2-3, with D unresolved. There are 15 residues in the CDR3. V lost 4 bases and J 1 base, leaving 12 bases between the germline ends. The V gene's germline CDR1 is SGHAT and CDR2 FQNNGV. The CDR3 DNA sequence: TGTGCCAGCAGCTCGACTGGTTATCGCACAGATACGCAGTATTTT. Its translation: CASSSTGYRTDTQYF.

In DNA form, the CDR3 reads TGTGCCAGCAGCGGACAGAACTATGGCTACACCTTC. Translating gives CASSGQNYGYTF. V and J are TRBV6-2 or TRBV6-3 and TRBJ1-2; perhaps TRBD1 as D (6 bases). Germline CDR1 MNHEY, CDR2 SVGEGT. This CDR3 spans 12 amino acids. V was shortened by 6 bases and J by 2 bases, with 7 bases between the two germline ends.

The rearrangement joins TRBV5-1 to TRBJ2-5; 7 nucleotides match TRBD2. V trimming: 3 bases; J trimming: 1 base; junction bases outside the gene matches: 3. Germline values: CDR1 SGHRS, CDR2 YFSETQ. This CDR3 spans 14 amino acids. The CDR3 nucleotides read TGCGCCAGCAGCTGGAGCGGGGTCCAAGAGACCCAGTACTTC. This translates into CASSWSGVQETQYF.

The J gene is TRBJ1-5, the V gene TRBV12-2; TRBD1 is the table's D call and was not checked against the DNA. TRBV12-2 is flagged as a pseudogene. CDR3 length: 16 residues. CDR3 residues: CASRLAGGTGCQPQHF. For the CDR3, the DNA is TGTGCAAGTCGCTTAGCTGGGGGGACAGGGTGTCAGCCCCAGCATTTT.

The rearrangement joins TRBV5-1 to TRBJ1-6; D uncertain. Germline V gives CDR1 SGHRS, CDR2 YFSETQ. The V gene lost 8 bases and the J gene lost 5 bases, with 5 bases spanning the gap. This CDR3 region has 11 residues. CDR3 sequence (DNA): TGCGCCAGTTCTGATAATTCACCCCTCCACTTT. This translates into CASSDNSPLHF.

V and J are TRBV5-1 and TRBJ2-1, with a weak D call TRBD1 (8 bases). The germline gives CDR1 SGHRS, CDR2 YFSETQ. CDR3 length equals 15 residues. The V end lost 6 bases, the J end lost 0 bases, and 13 bases lay between the germline ends. CDR3: CASTQGGSSYNEQFF. The CDR3 region has the DNA TGCGCCAGCACACAGGGGGGGAGCTCCTACAATGAGCAGTTCTTC.

The chain is built from TRBV27 and TRBJ1-2; 9 bases match TRBD1. The germline V gene encodes CDR1 MNHEY and CDR2 SMNVEV (reference sequence). J was trimmed by 7 bases and V by 3 bases; bases with no gene match: 9. This CDR3 has 15 residues. The chain's CDR3 is CASSFTGTGRIGYTF. CDR3 coding DNA: TGTGCCAGCAGTTTTACCGGGACAGGGAGGATTGGCTACACCTTC.

The chain couples TRBV9 to TRBJ2-1; D is possibly TRBD2 (6 bases). The CDR3 extends over 14 amino acids. Trimming removed 5 bases at V and 0 bases at J, with 9 bases between. CDR1 is SGDLS and CDR2 is YYNGEE in the germline V gene. The CDR3 DNA reads TGTGCCAGCAGGGAGACTAGCTCCTACAATGAGCAGTTCTTC. This translates into CASRETSSYNEQFF.

This clone was detected once. The chain has TRBV3-1 (or the pseudogene TRBV3-2) and TRBJ2-2; D is possibly TRBD1 (5 bases). The germline gives CDR1 LGHDT, CDR2 YNNKEL (reference sequence). The V gene lost 0 bases and the J gene lost 4 bases, with 9 bases spanning the gap. CDR3 length equals 15 residues. Written as DNA, the CDR3 is TGTGCCAGCAGCCAAGAGTTCAGGGCCACCGGGGAGCTGTTTTTT. Encoded protein: CASSQEFRATGELFF.

This sequence joins TRBV25-1 and TRBJ2-2, with TRBD1 matching 7 bases. The CDR3 loop spans 14 amino acids. Trimming removed 3 bases from V and 6 bases from J; junction bases left unmatched: 4. CDR1 and CDR2 from the germline V gene are MGHDK and SYGVNS. The CDR3 reads CASSDSQGPGELFF. CDR3 coding DNA: TGTGCCAGCAGTGACTCACAGGGGCCCGGGGAGCTGTTTTTT.

The chain has TRBV30 and TRBJ2-1; 9 bases line up with TRBD1. V trimming: 2 bases; J trimming: 7 bases; junction bases outside the gene matches: 6. The germline V gene has CDR1 GTSNPN and CDR2 SVGIG (reference sequence). CDR3 length: 14 amino acids. The CDR3 nucleotides read TGTGCCTGGAGTACGTTACAGGGGGCTAATGAGCAGTTCTTC. Protein: CAWSTLQGANEQFF.

The genes are TRBV5-1 and TRBJ1-5; D is possibly TRBD1 (6 bases). Trimming stripped 4 bases from V and 5 bases from J, with 13 bases between. The CDR3 has 14 amino acids. Germline assignment: CDR1 SGHRS and CDR2 YFSETQ. The CDR3: CASSPGQKDQPQHF. The CDR3 DNA is TGCGCCAGCAGCCCGGGACAAAAAGATCAGCCCCAGCATTTT.

The rearrangement joins TRBV6-5 to TRBJ1-5; 7 bases map to TRBD1. The CDR3 spans 14 residues. Germline lookup yields CDR1 MNHEY and CDR2 SVGAGI. Trimming took 2 bases from V and 7 from J; bases not matched to a gene: 5. The CDR3 here is CASSYDRVVQPQHF. The DNA of the CDR3 is TGTGCCAGCAGTTACGACAGGGTGGTCCAGCCCCAGCATTTT.

The chain joins TRBV2 to TRBJ2-7; unclear D gene. The CDR3 spans 13 residues. V gave up 7 bases and J gave up 0 bases, with 10 bases separating them. Germline V gene sequence: CDR1 SNHLY, CDR2 FYNNEI. The CDR3 nucleotides read TGTGCCAGCATAAACGGTCGCTCCTACGAGCAGTACTTC. Its translation is CASINGRSYEQYF.

This clone was found a few times. This chain connects TRBV6-1 to TRBJ2-7, with TRBD1 identical over 7 bases. V dropped 0 bases and J dropped 2; count of bases not matched to a gene: 4. The CDR3 is 15 amino acids. Germline CDR1 MNHNS, CDR2 SASEGT. This CDR3 is CASSEALGQAYEQYF. As DNA, the CDR3 is TGTGCCAGCAGTGAAGCGCTAGGACAGGCCTACGAGCAGTACTTC.

V and J are TRBV5-1 and TRBJ2-7; 8 nucleotides match TRBD2. The V gene's germline CDR1 is SGHRS and CDR2 YFSETQ. After removal of 4 bases from V and 1 base from J, the junction contained 7 bases not matched to a gene. The CDR3 is 15 amino acids. In nucleotides, the CDR3 is TGCGCCAGCAGCCCCCCGGGGGGGGTATCCTACGAGCAGTACTTC. Its protein is CASSPPGGVSYEQYF.

The CDR3 nucleotides are TGTGCCAGCAGCCCAACTCAGAGCGGGCGTGAAGCTTTCTTT. Its translation is CASSPTQSGREAFF. The J gene is TRBJ1-1, the V gene TRBV6-5, with no clear D. CDR3 length equals 14 residues. Per the germline V gene, CDR1 is MNHEY and CDR2 is SVGAGI. V lost 6 bases, J lost 7 bases, and 18 bases lay in between.

This chain uses TRBV7-9 with TRBJ1-1; D is uncertain. This CDR3 comprises 13 residues. The germline V and J ends were trimmed by 2 bases and 7 bases, with 11 bases remaining between them. Germline assignment: CDR1 SEHNR and CDR2 FQNEAQ (reference sequence). CDR3 in amino acids: CASSLSQTYEAFF. The CDR3 DNA sequence: TGTGCCAGCAGCTTATCACAAACGTATGAAGCTTTCTTT.